This record concerns one TCR beta chain sequence. TCRdb fed the PCR reads into MiXCR, producing one record per CDR3 protein. The sample includes under 11,000 distinct CDR3 sequences, roughly half of them seen just once. This entry is derived from a study of immune characterization of retroperitoneal liposarcoma. The sequence was obtained from a female donor with retroperitoneal liposarcoma. Sequencing input: tumor tissue.

CDR3 sequence (DNA): TGTGCCAGCAGGCGGGCCTCCAATGAGCAGTACTTC. Encoded protein: CASRRASNEQYF. The chain employs TRBV6-1 and TRBJ2-5; TRBD2 might be the D (5 bases). V was clipped by 6 bases and J by 11 bases, with 16 bases between them. CDR1 MNHNS and CDR2 SASEGT come from the germline V gene. The CDR3 consists of 12 residues.